This TCR beta chain was found in a study of control samples from healthy donors and cancer patients. V gave up 5 bases and J gave up 2 bases, with 10 bases separating them. Germline CDR1 and CDR2: SEHNR and FQNEAQ (reference sequence). The CDR3 extends over 13 amino acids. The repertoire was sequenced with immunoSEQ multiplex PCR; TCRdb's copy has only in-frame clones and lacks some. This sample has about 130,000 clones, with about 93% found just once. Sequenced material: PBMCs. V is TRBV7-9 and J is TRBJ2-7; D is ambiguous. The receptor's source is a man aged 50-60 years with head and neck cancer. CDR3 nucleotide sequence: TGTGCCAGCAGCGATAAGGGCCCCTACGAGCAGTACTTC. Protein product: CASSDKGPYEQYF.